This T cell receptor beta chain was recorded in a study of blood T cell repertoires in COVID-19. Produced via immunoSEQ multiplex PCR; TCRdb's table is partial and in-frame only. The top ten hold 0.9% to 1.5% of the sample, which has about 60,000 clones, around 86% seen once. Germline-derived CDR1 and CDR2 are MGHDK and SYGVNS. The germline V and J ends were trimmed by 1 base and 4 bases, with 13 bases remaining between them. CDR3 length: 16 amino acids. The origin of this receptor is a man in his forties or fifties with acute or convalescent COVID-19. The V and J genes are TRBV25-1 and TRBJ1-4; TRBD1 might be the D (6 bases). Sequenced: peripheral blood. Here the CDR3 reads CASSESRGRDNEKLFF. The CDR3 DNA follows: TGTGCCAGCAGTGAATCGCGGGGGCGCGATAATGAAAAACTGTTTTTT.